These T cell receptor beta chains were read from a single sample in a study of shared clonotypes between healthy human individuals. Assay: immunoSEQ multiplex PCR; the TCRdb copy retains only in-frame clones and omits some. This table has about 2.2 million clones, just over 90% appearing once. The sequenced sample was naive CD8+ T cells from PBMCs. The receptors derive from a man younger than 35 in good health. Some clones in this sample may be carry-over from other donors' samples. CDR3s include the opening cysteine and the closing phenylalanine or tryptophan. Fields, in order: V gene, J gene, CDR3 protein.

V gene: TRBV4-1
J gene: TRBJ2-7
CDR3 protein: CASSHQDGSYEQYF

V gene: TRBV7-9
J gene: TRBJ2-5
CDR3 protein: CASSFGGVRETQYF

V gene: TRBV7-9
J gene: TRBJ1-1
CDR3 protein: CASSSQGTNTEAFF

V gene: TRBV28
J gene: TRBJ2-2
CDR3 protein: CASKLTSGRTGELFF

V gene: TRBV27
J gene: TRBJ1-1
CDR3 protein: CASSPQGTPGGAFF

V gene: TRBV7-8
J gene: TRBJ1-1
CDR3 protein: CASSFPPGTGTEAFF

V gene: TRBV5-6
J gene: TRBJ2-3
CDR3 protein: CASSHGGLGVGDTQYF

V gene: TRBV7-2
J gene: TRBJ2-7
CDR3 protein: CASSLGIGPGYEQYF

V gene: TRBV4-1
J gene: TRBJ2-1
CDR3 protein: CASSPKRIAGDYNEQFF

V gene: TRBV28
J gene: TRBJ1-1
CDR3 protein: CASSLVMNTEAFF

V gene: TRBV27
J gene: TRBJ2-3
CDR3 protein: CAIASGSTDTQYF

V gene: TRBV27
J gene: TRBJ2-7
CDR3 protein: CASSQGLAGGYAQYF

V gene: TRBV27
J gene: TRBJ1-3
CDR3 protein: CASSSRMGSGNTIYF

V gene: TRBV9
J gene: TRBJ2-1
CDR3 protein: CASSVGAGVYNEQFF

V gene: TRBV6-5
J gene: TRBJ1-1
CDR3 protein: CASTGQGNTEAFF

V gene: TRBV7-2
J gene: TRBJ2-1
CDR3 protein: CASSLGYGPSYNEQFF

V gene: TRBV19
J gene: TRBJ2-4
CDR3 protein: CASSISGTSRTQYF

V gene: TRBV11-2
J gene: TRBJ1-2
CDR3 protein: CASSFSRGVDYGYTF

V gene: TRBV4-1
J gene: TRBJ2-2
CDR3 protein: CASSQGPGGNTGELFF

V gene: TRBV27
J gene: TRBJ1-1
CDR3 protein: CASSLFGGDTEAFF

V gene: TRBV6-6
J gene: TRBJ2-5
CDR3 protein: CATAGDQETQYF

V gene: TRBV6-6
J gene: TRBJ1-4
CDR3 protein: CASSPGQVQIEKLFF

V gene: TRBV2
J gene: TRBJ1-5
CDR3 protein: CASSDPGDPNQPQHF

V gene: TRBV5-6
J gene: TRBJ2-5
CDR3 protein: CASSEGQRETQYF

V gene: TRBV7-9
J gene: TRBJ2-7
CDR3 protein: CASSFGTYEQYF

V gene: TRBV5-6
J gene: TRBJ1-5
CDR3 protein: CASSFGGRHQPQHF

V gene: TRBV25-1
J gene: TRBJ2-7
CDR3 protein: CASSGRASGTYEQYF

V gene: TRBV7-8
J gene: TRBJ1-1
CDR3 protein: CASSLVGGLLIGEAFF

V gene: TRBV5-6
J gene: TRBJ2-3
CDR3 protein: CASSLGGEPSTDTQYF

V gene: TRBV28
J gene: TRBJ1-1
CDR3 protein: CASTLYRGLGTEAFF

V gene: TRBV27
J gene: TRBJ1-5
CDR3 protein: CASSLASSNQPQHF

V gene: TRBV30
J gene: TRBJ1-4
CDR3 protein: CACSLEETNEKLFF

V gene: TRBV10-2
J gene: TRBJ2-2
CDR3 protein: CASSEFPRDENTGELFF

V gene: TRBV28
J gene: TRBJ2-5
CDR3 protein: CASSLRGPVETQYF

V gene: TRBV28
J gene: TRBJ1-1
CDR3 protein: CASTSLVRGTEAFF

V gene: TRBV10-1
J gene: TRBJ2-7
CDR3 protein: CASSGGTQDSYEQYF

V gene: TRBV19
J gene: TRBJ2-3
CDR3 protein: CASSGLAGDVDTQYF